A selection of T cell receptor beta chains follows, all from one sample in a study of blood T cell repertoires in COVID-19. Profiling relied on immunoSEQ multiplex PCR, and the TCRdb table lists in-frame clones only, not all of them. The sample lists about 24,000 clones; around 86% were seen once. The sequencing sample was made of peripheral blood. Source of these receptors: a woman in her 70s with active COVID-19. The CDR3 runs from the conserved cysteine through the conserved F or W. D genes are given only for firm matches. Clone size, where shown, is once, few, many, or a class for clones that have expanded.

TGCAGCGTTGATCGCACAGGGGGGCGGAATGAGCAGTTCTTC	CSVDRTGGRNEQFF	TRBV29-1	TRBJ2-1	TRBD1	-
TGTGCCAGCAGCTTCAGGGTGAGCTCTGGAAACACCATATATTTT	CASSFRVSSGNTIYF	TRBV7-2	TRBJ1-3	-	-
TGTGCCAGCAGTGACAACTACAATGAGCAGTTCTTC	CASSDNYNEQFF	TRBV6-2/TRBV6-3	TRBJ2-1	-	few
TGTGCCAGCAGGGAGACAGGGGGAGAGACCCAGTACTTC	CASRETGGETQYF	TRBV12-3/TRBV12-4	TRBJ2-5	TRBD1	-
TGTGCCAGCTCACCACCGGCCCCGACCGGGGAGCTGTTTTTT	CASSPPAPTGELFF	TRBV18	TRBJ2-2	-	-
TGTGCCAGCAGCCGTATGGAGAGCACAGATACGCAGTATTTT	CASSRMESTDTQYF	TRBV7-8	TRBJ2-3	-	-
TGTGCCAGCAGCTTTCTAGCGTCGGGTGCAGATACGCAGTATTTT	CASSFLASGADTQYF	TRBV11-1	TRBJ2-3	-	once
TGCGCCGCCCCGAATAGCGGGGTGGAGACCCAGTACTTC	CAAPNSGVETQYF	TRBV23-1	TRBJ2-5	TRBD2	-
TGTGCCAGCAGCTCCGGGACAGGGAGAGATACGCAGTATTTT	CASSSGTGRDTQYF	TRBV7-2	TRBJ2-3	TRBD1	-
TGTGCCATCAGTGATCCCGGGACAGGCTCCTACGAGCAGTACTTC	CAISDPGTGSYEQYF	TRBV10-3	TRBJ2-7	TRBD1	-